The 21 T cell receptor beta chains below all came from one sample that was sequenced in a study of vaccination and CD4 T cells after COVID-19. Sequencing of cultured CD4+ T cell DNA used the Oncomine TCR Beta short-read assay. Once CD4+ T cells had been cultured, genomic DNA was extracted from them. TCRdb analysed the PCR reads with MiXCR anew, one entry per CDR3 protein. The sample holds 10,000 or so distinct CDR3 sequences, less than 45% seen once. These receptors are not linked to any known antigen. The treatment here: roughly 11-day PBMC culture with coronavirus spike peptide pools or control peptides (ViraFEST assay). The unexposed donor gave CD4+ T cells before the COVID-19 pandemic (2011-2018). The sequenced sample was CD4+ T cells from blood, cultured in vitro. Receptors originate from a human donor in good health.

Only a few counts were recorded for this clonotype. The chain is built from TRBV19 and TRBJ2-3; D possibly uses TRBD1 or TRBD2 (5 bases each). The CDR3 loop spans 15 amino acids. Germline assignment: CDR1 LNHDA and CDR2 SQIVND (reference sequence). With 4 bases removed from V and 0 bases from J, the gap between germline ends came to 11 bases. The CDR3 is CASSNTGPSTDTQYF. In DNA, the CDR3 is TGTGCCAGTAGTAATACGGGACCGAGCACAGATACGCAGTATTTT.

This clonotype showed up just a few times. A read error may produce the germline difference seen at one junction end. The chain links TRBV7-7 to TRBJ2-5; 8 nucleotides align to TRBD1. This CDR3 region has 15 residues. The germline V gene encodes CDR1 SSHAT and CDR2 FNYEAQ (reference sequence). As DNA, the CDR3 is TGTGCTAGCAGCTTCCTCCCGGACAGGGAAGAGACCCAGTACTTC. Protein: CASSFLPDREETQYF.

V and J are TRBV5-1 and TRBJ2-7; the match to TRBD1 covers 7 bases. The germline gives CDR1 SGHRS, CDR2 YFSETQ. V lost 5 bases to trimming and J lost 2 bases; unmatched junction nucleotides: 13. CDR3 length: 16 amino acids. DNA of the CDR3: TGCGCCAGCAGACACAGTACCGGGACAGCTACCTACGAGCAGTACTTC. Its translation: CASRHSTGTATYEQYF.

The sample holds a few counts of this clonotype. This chain connects TRBV18 to TRBJ1-1, with a weak D call TRBD1 (5 bases). Germline assignment: CDR1 KGHSH and CDR2 LQKENI. The CDR3 totals 16 residues. V lost 3 bases and J 1 base, leaving 15 bases between the germline ends. CDR3 nucleotides: TGTGCCAGCTCACCGACAGCCCGTCGGACGAACACTGAAGCTTTCTTT. Its translation: CASSPTARRTNTEAFF. The full variable domain, its missing parts supplied by reference TRBV18 and TRBJ1-1, is NAGVMQNPRHLVRRRGQEARLRCSPMKGHSHVYWYRQLPEEGLKFMVYLQKENIIDESGMPKERFSAEFPKEGPSILRIQQVVRGDSAAYFCASSPTARRTNTEAFFGQGTRLTVV.

This clonotype was picked up a small number of times. The CDR3 is CASSGSTSNQPQHF. DNA of the CDR3: TGTGCCAGCAGTGGATCAACAAGCAATCAGCCCCAGCATTTT. The rearrangement uses TRBV2 and TRBJ1-5; D gene uncertain. This CDR3 contains 14 residues. Germline V gene lookup returns CDR1 SNHLY and CDR2 FYNNEI. V was pared by 4 bases and J by 1 base, with 8 bases between.

There are a few counts of this clonotype. The rearrangement joins TRBV19 to TRBJ2-7, with 14 nucleotides matching TRBD2. Germline-derived CDR1 and CDR2 are LNHDA and SQIVND (reference sequence). This CDR3 is 14 amino acids long. V shed 7 bases and J 5 bases; nucleotides not matched to a gene: 4. CDR3 bases: TGTGCCAGTAACGGACTAGCGGGAGGAAACGAGCAGTACTTC. Protein: CASNGLAGGNEQYF.

The CDR3 protein is CASSSRGGQISDEQFF. The CDR3 coding sequence is TGTGCCAGCAGCTCTAGGGGTGGGCAGATATCAGATGAGCAGTTCTTC. V gene TRBV12-3 or TRBV12-4 combines with J gene TRBJ2-1; tentative D call: TRBD1 (5 bases). This CDR3 comprises 16 residues. V lost 6 bases to trimming and J lost 8 bases, with 23 bases between them.

This chain links TRBV19 with TRBJ1-2; the D is unclear. The CDR3 has 16 amino acids. The V gene's germline CDR1 is LNHDA and CDR2 SQIVND (reference sequence). Trimming shortened V by 5 bases and J by 1 base, and 17 bases separated the two germline ends. The CDR3 DNA reads TGTGCCAGTAGTCTCACCCGGCGACCTAATAACTATGGCTACACCTTC. It encodes CASSLTRRPNNYGYTF.

The chain carries TRBV7-3 and TRBJ1-1; D perhaps matches TRBD1 (5 bases). With 2 bases removed from V and 0 bases from J, the gap between germline ends came to 7 bases. The germline CDR1 and CDR2 sequences are SGHTA and FQGTGA. The CDR3 spans 14 residues. The CDR3, as DNA: TGTGCCAGCAGCTTAGGGGGGATGAACACTGAAGCTTTCTTT. Its translation: CASSLGGMNTEAFF.

This clonotype was seen a few times. This chain uses TRBV10-3 with TRBJ2-5; TRBD2 aligns across 15 bases. The CDR3 is 18 amino acids. Trimming at V came to 0 bases and at J to 4 bases, leaving 6 bases not matched to a gene. The germline CDR1 and CDR2 sequences are ENHRY and SYGVKD. The CDR3: CAISESGTSGRIRETQYF. CDR3 bases: TGTGCCATCAGTGAGTCAGGGACTAGCGGGAGGATACGAGAGACCCAGTACTTC.

This chain joins TRBV12-3 or TRBV12-4 and TRBJ2-1; TRBD2 aligns across 10 bases. This CDR3 contains 15 residues. V was pared by 4 bases and J by 7 bases, with 7 bases of the junction left unmatched. CDR3 nucleotides: TGTGCCAGCAGTTCCAGCGGGAGGGCGGGTAATGAGCAGTTCTTC. Protein product: CASSSSGRAGNEQFF.

This clonotype has just a few counts. The genes are TRBV20-1 and TRBJ1-2; D is perhaps TRBD1 (6 bases). Germline lookup yields CDR1 DFQATT and CDR2 SNEGSKA (reference sequence). V was clipped by 2 bases and J by 3 bases, with 7 bases between them. CDR3 length equals 12 residues. This CDR3 is CSARNRDYGYTF. The CDR3, as DNA: TGCAGTGCTAGAAACAGGGACTATGGCTACACCTTC.

The V and J genes are TRBV20-1 and TRBJ2-1, with 9 bases identical to TRBD2. The junction had 5 bases not matched to a gene; V was cut back by 2 bases and J by 0 bases. Looked up from germline, CDR1 is DFQATT and CDR2 is SNEGSKA (reference sequence). The CDR3 is 16 amino acids. CDR3 coding DNA: TGCAGTGCTAGAACCCAGCGGGAGGCCTCCTACAATGAGCAGTTCTTC. It yields the protein CSARTQREASYNEQFF.

This clonotype has a handful of counts. This chain joins TRBV7-9 and TRBJ1-5; 7 bases agree with TRBD1. Per germline, CDR1 SEHNR and CDR2 FQNEAQ (reference sequence). Trimming took 4 bases from V and 7 from J; bases not matched to a gene: 7. The CDR3 runs 14 residues. CDR3 sequence reads: CASSSDRVRQPQHF. The CDR3, as DNA: TGTGCCAGCAGCTCTGACAGGGTTCGGCAGCCCCAGCATTTT.

V is TRBV12-3 or TRBV12-4 and J is TRBJ1-1; the D gene is possibly TRBD1 (5 bases). This CDR3 has 13 residues. V shed 2 bases and J shed 3 bases, with 7 bases lying between them. CDR3 bases: TGTGCCAGCAGTTTAAGAGGGGACACTGAAGCTTTCTTT. Protein product: CASSLRGDTEAFF.

This clonotype was counted a few times. The J gene is TRBJ2-6, the V gene TRBV7-2; D not certain. This CDR3 is 14 amino acids long. Germline assignment: CDR1 SGHTA and CDR2 FQGNSA. V was pared by 2 bases and J by 0 bases, with 2 bases between. The CDR3 loop is CASSLNSGANVLTF. CDR3 sequence (DNA): TGTGCCAGCAGCTTAAACTCTGGGGCCAACGTCCTGACTTTC.

The gene calls are TRBV20-1 and TRBJ1-2; D ambiguous. There are 14 residues in the CDR3. Germline CDR1 is DFQATT and CDR2 is SNEGSKA (reference sequence). V was pared by 2 bases and J by 2 bases, with 12 bases between. The CDR3 bases are TGCAGTGCTAGACTCAGTAAGAACAACTATGGCTACACCTTC. Its translation is CSARLSKNNYGYTF.

This clonotype was picked up a small number of times. The chain couples TRBV11-1 to TRBJ2-2; D gene ambiguous. V was clipped by 1 base and J by 6 bases, with 6 bases between them. The CDR3 is made up of 13 amino acids. The germline V gene encodes CDR1 SGHAT and CDR2 FQDESV (reference sequence). The CDR3 region has the DNA TGTGCCAGCAGCTTAGGGGTGGCCGGGGAGCTGTTTTTT. Translating it yields CASSLGVAGELFF.

This clonotype was seen a few times. The chain joins TRBV10-3 to TRBJ2-1; 8 bases agree with TRBD2. Germline V gene lookup returns CDR1 ENHRY and CDR2 SYGVKD. After removal of 6 bases from V and 5 bases from J, the junction contained 9 bases not matched to a gene. CDR3 length: 15 amino acids. The CDR3, as DNA: TGTGCCATCAGACGGGGGGCGGGAGGAGACAATGAGCAGTTCTTC. Translated: CAIRRGAGGDNEQFF.

The V call is TRBV7-2, the J call TRBJ2-5, with 9 bases that match TRBD1. The germline V gene has CDR1 SGHTA and CDR2 FQGNSA. This CDR3 is built from 18 residues. The ends lost 0 bases at V and 4 bases at J; junction bases unmatched: 12. The CDR3 here is CASSLARGTGRRSETQYF. In nucleotides, the CDR3 is TGTGCCAGCAGCTTAGCAAGGGGGACAGGGCGGCGCTCAGAGACCCAGTACTTC.

This clonotype was counted only a few times. This chain uses TRBV6-2 or TRBV6-3 with TRBJ2-3; 7 bases align to TRBD2. Unmatched junction bases numbered 16, after V lost 2 bases and J lost 11 bases. Per the germline V gene, CDR1 is MNHEY and CDR2 is SVGEGT. The CDR3 is made up of 16 amino acids. The CDR3 coding sequence is TGTGCCAGCAGTTACAGGCTAGCGGAGGTATACGGTGGGCAGTATTTT. It encodes CASSYRLAEVYGGQYF.